Below are 29 T cell receptor beta chains sequenced from a single sample in a study of T-cell reconstitution after alpha-beta-depleted transplantation in children. The TCRbeta library was prepared with unique molecular identifiers. TCRdb re-called the PCR reads with MiXCR, one entry per CDR3 protein. Here the sample spans fewer than 550,000 distinct CDR3 sequences, around 9.9% being singletons. The sequencing here drew on PBMCs from the stem cell graft donor, taken from the stem cell graft. The origin of the receptors is a human donor who donated a stem cell graft to a child with acute myeloid leukemia.

CDR3 residues: CSASGAGGTYGYTF. CDR3 bases: TGCAGTGCGTCCGGGGCGGGGGGGACTTATGGCTACACCTTC. The chain links TRBV20-1 to TRBJ1-2; tentatively, D is TRBD1 (5 bases). With 6 bases removed from V and 5 bases from J, the gap between germline ends came to 19 bases. The CDR3 loop spans 14 amino acids. Germline lookup yields CDR1 DFQATT and CDR2 SNEGSKA (reference sequence).

Note on this clonotype: A read error may be the cause here, since a much bigger clone is one base away. V and J are TRBV3-1 and TRBJ2-2, with 10 bases aligning to TRBD2. The junction had 14 bases not matched to a gene; V was cut back by 11 bases and J by 8 bases. The length of the CDR3 is 15 residues. The germline V gene encodes CDR1 LGHDT and CDR2 YNNKEL (reference sequence). The DNA for the CDR3 is TGTGCCTGCACCCAAGCGGGGGGGAAAGGAGGGGAGCTGTTTTTT. Its translation is CACTQAGGKGGELFF.

This chain uses TRBV29-1 with TRBJ1-1; a weak D match, TRBD1 (5 bases). V shed 7 bases and J shed 6 bases, with 12 bases lying between them. Germline values: CDR1 SQVTM, CDR2 ANQGSEA. The CDR3 is 11 residues long. CDR3 sequence reads: CSESQGPEAFF. The CDR3 nucleotides are TGCAGCGAATCTCAGGGACCTGAAGCTTTCTTT. The whole variable domain, filled in from reference TRBV29-1 and TRBJ1-1, reads SAVISQKPSRDICQRGTSLTIQCQVDSQVTMMFWYRQQPGQSLTLIATANQGSEATYESGFVIDKFPISRPNLTFSTLTVSNMSPEDSSIYLCSESQGPEAFFGQGTRLTVV.

This clonotype came up many times. This rearrangement joins TRBV4-1 to TRBJ1-6; the match to TRBD1 covers 8 bases. Germline trimming cut 3 bases from V and 6 bases from J; bases unmatched to any gene: 10. This CDR3 comprises 17 residues. Germline CDR1 is MGHRA and CDR2 is YSYEKL. This CDR3 reads CASSHQRGQAGNSPLHF. The CDR3 DNA reads as TGCGCCAGCAGCCACCAGAGGGGACAGGCGGGTAATTCACCCCTCCACTTT.

V is TRBV6-1 and J is TRBJ1-5; D is undetermined. CDR1 is MNHNS, CDR2 SASEGT, per germline. V was trimmed by 6 bases and J by 0 bases, leaving 12 bases between them. This CDR3 is built from 15 residues. Here the CDR3 reads CASRVNDHSNQPQHF. The CDR3 nucleotides are TGTGCCAGCAGGGTTAACGATCATAGCAATCAGCCCCAGCATTTT.

This clonotype was observed a handful of times. This rearrangement joins TRBV5-1 to TRBJ2-1; 10 nucleotides align to TRBD2. Germline V gene data show CDR1 as SGHRS and CDR2 as YFSETQ. There are 16 residues in the CDR3. Germline trimming cut 2 bases from V and 8 bases from J; bases unmatched to any gene: 10. The CDR3 spells CASSFELAGGLDEQFF. The CDR3 DNA sequence: TGCGCCAGCAGCTTCGAGTTAGCGGGAGGATTGGATGAGCAGTTCTTC.

In this sample, this clonotype turned up a few times. The chain combines TRBV7-2 with TRBJ2-2; 11 bases line up with TRBD2. Per germline, CDR1 SGHTA and CDR2 FQGNSA. The CDR3 runs 14 residues. Trimming removed 7 bases from V and 5 bases from J; junction bases left unmatched: 3. In DNA, the CDR3 is TGTGCCAGCATTCTAGCGGGAGGAACCGGGGAGCTGTTTTTT. Translated, it gives CASILAGGTGELFF.

This clonotype was observed a handful of times. The chain joins TRBV20-1 to TRBJ2-1, with 8 bases lining up with TRBD1. This CDR3 comprises 14 residues. CDR1 and CDR2 (germline): DFQATT, SNEGSKA (reference sequence). V was pared by 6 bases and J by 2 bases, with 6 bases of the junction left unmatched. In DNA, the CDR3 is TGCAGTGCAGAAGGGACAGGACCCTACAATGAGCAGTTCTTC. Translating gives CSAEGTGPYNEQFF.

The chain has TRBV6-1 and TRBJ2-1; 12 bases fit TRBD2. Germline V gives CDR1 MNHNS, CDR2 SASEGT. The V gene end was trimmed by 8 bases and the J gene end by 7 bases; junction bases not matched to a gene: 6. This CDR3 is built from 14 residues. CDR3 nucleotide sequence: TGTGCCAGCGCTAGCGGGAGGGAAAGGAATGAGCAGTTCTTC. Translation: CASASGRERNEQFF.

This clonotype was found a few times. The rearrangement links TRBV27 to TRBJ2-4; D is unresolved. The germline V and J ends were trimmed by 7 bases and 3 bases, with 13 bases remaining between them. The CDR3 totals 14 residues. Germline-derived CDR1 and CDR2 are MNHEY and SMNVEV (reference sequence). CDR3 amino acids: CASKGGQGKNIQYF. The CDR3 bases are TGTGCCAGCAAAGGTGGTCAAGGCAAAAACATTCAGTACTTC.

The chain links TRBV2 to TRBJ2-6; D may be TRBD1 (7 bases). V gave up 3 bases and J gave up 0 bases, with 15 bases separating them. Germline V gene data show CDR1 as SNHLY and CDR2 as FYNNEI. The CDR3 extends over 18 amino acids. Written as DNA, the CDR3 is TGTGCCAGCAGTGATCCAGGGGGGTCTTTCTCTGGGGCCAACGTCCTGACTTTC. Its translation is CASSDPGGSFSGANVLTF.

This clonotype has just a few counts. Here the CDR3 reads CASSQEKQGYGYTF. For the CDR3, the DNA is TGCGCCAGCAGCCAAGAGAAGCAGGGGTATGGCTACACCTTC. The rearrangement uses TRBV4-1 and TRBJ1-2, with a possible D match to TRBD1 (6 bases). Per germline, CDR1 MGHRA and CDR2 YSYEKL. V dropped 0 bases and J dropped 5 bases, with 10 bases sitting between them. This CDR3 region has 14 residues.

In this sample, this clonotype turned up many times. This chain uses TRBV5-1 with TRBJ2-5; D may be TRBD2 (5 bases). CDR3 length: 14 residues. Germline loops: CDR1 SGHRS, CDR2 YFSETQ. V lost 0 bases and J 5 bases, leaving 11 bases between the germline ends. The CDR3 protein is CASSLEARGETQYF. The DNA for the CDR3 is TGCGCCAGCAGCTTGGAGGCTAGAGGGGAGACCCAGTACTTC.

This clonotype was observed at least ten times. This chain uses TRBV5-1 with TRBJ2-5; D possibly matches TRBD1 or TRBD2 (5 bases each). The germline V gene encodes CDR1 SGHRS and CDR2 YFSETQ. With 2 bases removed from V and 5 bases from J, the gap between germline ends came to 13 bases. The CDR3 runs 14 residues. The CDR3 DNA sequence: TGCGCCAGCAGCTTTAGGGACCCCACGGAGACCCAGTACTTC. Its protein is CASSFRDPTETQYF.

The chain links TRBV12-3 or TRBV12-4 to TRBJ2-1; 11 nucleotides match TRBD2. CDR3 size: 14 residues. J was trimmed by 5 bases and V by 7 bases; bases with no gene match: 4. CDR3 loop: CASKPGLADNEQFF. The CDR3 DNA reads as TGTGCCAGCAAACCGGGACTAGCGGACAATGAGCAGTTCTTC.

Comment on this clonotype: This sequence may be a read error, since a much larger clone differs from it by one base. The chain links TRBV7-9 to TRBJ1-1; TRBD1 might be the D (5 bases). The CDR3 has 14 residues. Germline CDR1 and CDR2: SEHNR and FQNEAQ (reference sequence). Trimming stripped 5 bases from V and 6 bases from J, with 16 bases between. The CDR3 protein is CASSLDGGMAEAFF. CDR3 nucleotides: TGTGCCAGCAGCCTGGACGGGGGGATGGCTGAAGCTTTCTTT.

This clonotype was counted many times. This chain connects TRBV29-1 to TRBJ2-1; tentatively, D is TRBD1 (6 bases). The CDR3 length is 11 residues. Germline assignment: CDR1 SQVTM and CDR2 ANQGSEA. V was trimmed by 7 bases and J by 5 bases, leaving 9 bases between them. CDR3 in DNA: TGCAGCGCGGACAGTGACAATGAGCAGTTCTTC. This translates into CSADSDNEQFF.

This clonotype was observed many times. The J gene is TRBJ2-5, the V gene TRBV20-1; D gene unclear. V gave up 1 base and J gave up 5 bases, with 8 bases separating them. Germline V lookup: CDR1 DFQATT, CDR2 SNEGSKA (reference sequence). The CDR3 loop spans 12 amino acids. For the CDR3, the DNA is TGCAGTGCTAGAGCGCCCGGGGAGACCCAGTACTTC. It codes for CSARAPGETQYF.

This clonotype has a count of ten or more. The chain uses TRBV24-1 and TRBJ2-1, with TRBD2 matching 8 bases. CDR3 length: 15 amino acids. V dropped 6 bases and J dropped 7; count of bases not matched to a gene: 10. The germline gives CDR1 KGHDR, CDR2 SFDVKD. DNA for the CDR3: TGTGCCACCAGTAGCCAAGCGGGGGCGTGGAATGAGCAGTTCTTC. Translating gives CATSSQAGAWNEQFF.

The sample holds a few counts of this clonotype. This chain's CDR3 is CSAREGQGHTEAFF. DNA of the CDR3: TGCAGTGCTAGAGAGGGACAGGGGCACACTGAAGCTTTCTTT. The chain couples TRBV20-1 to TRBJ1-1; TRBD1 aligns across 10 bases. The CDR3 spans 14 residues. With V trimmed by 0 bases and J by 3 bases, 1 base remained unmatched. Germline lookup yields CDR1 DFQATT and CDR2 SNEGSKA (reference sequence).

This clonotype was counted only a few times. V and J are TRBV5-1 and TRBJ2-3; 7 bases line up with TRBD2. CDR1 is SGHRS and CDR2 is YFSETQ in the germline V gene. V shed 4 bases and J 1 base; nucleotides not matched to a gene: 12. The CDR3 sequence is 17 residues long. The CDR3 DNA is TGCGCCAGCAGCCCCGCGCTTGGGAGGGCGGGCACAGATACGCAGTATTTT. Translation gives CASSPALGRAGTDTQYF. The whole variable domain, filled in from reference TRBV5-1 and TRBJ2-3, reads KAGVTQTPRYLIKTRGQQVTLSCSPISGHRSVSWYQQTPGQGLQFLFEYFSETQRNKGNFPGRFSGRQFSNSRSEMNVSTLELGDSALYLCASSPALGRAGTDTQYFGPGTRLTVL.

This clonotype appeared a single time. J is TRBJ2-1 and V is TRBV6-2 or TRBV6-3; D unclear. Germline V lookup: CDR1 MNHEY, CDR2 SVGEGT. Trimming removed 8 bases at V and 0 bases at J, with 11 bases between. This CDR3 contains 14 residues. The CDR3 is CASGDWSSYNEQFF. As DNA, the CDR3 is TGTGCCAGCGGTGACTGGAGCTCCTACAATGAGCAGTTCTTC.

This clonotype was counted between two and nine times. Here the CDR3 DNA reads TGTGCCAGCAGCAAATCACGGGACCCCTATGGCTACACCTTC. This encodes CASSKSRDPYGYTF. V and J are TRBV21-1 and TRBJ1-2; TRBD1, the D gene given by the table, was not confirmed from the DNA. TRBV21-1 is designated a pseudogene. The CDR3 consists of 14 residues.

This chain uses TRBV27 with TRBJ2-1, with D possibly TRBD1 on 6 matching bases. V was trimmed by 4 bases and J by 6 bases, leaving 10 bases between them. The CDR3 is 13 amino acids. Germline V gene sequence: CDR1 MNHEY, CDR2 SMNVEV (reference sequence). This CDR3 is CASSWGHANEQFF. CDR3 bases: TGTGCCAGCAGTTGGGGACATGCCAATGAGCAGTTCTTC.

This clonotype occurred a few times. The chain employs TRBV6-5 and TRBJ1-1, with 7 bases lining up with TRBD1. CDR1 is MNHEY and CDR2 is SVGAGI in the germline V gene. The CDR3 runs to 13 residues. The J segment lost 11 bases and the V segment lost 0 bases, leaving 6 bases of the junction unmatched. CDR3 sequence (DNA): TGTGCCAGCAGTTACTCACAGGGGATCCAGGCTTTCTTT. It yields the protein CASSYSQGIQAFF.

This clonotype came up a few times. J is TRBJ2-1 and V is TRBV5-1; D is undetermined. The V gene lost 1 base and the J gene lost 5 bases, with 10 bases spanning the gap. The V gene's germline CDR1 is SGHRS and CDR2 YFSETQ. The CDR3 sequence is 14 residues long. The chain's CDR3 is CASSLPPGNNEQFF. Here the CDR3 DNA reads TGCGCCAGCAGCTTGCCCCCGGGCAACAATGAGCAGTTCTTC.

The chain uses TRBV7-8 and TRBJ1-4; D is uncertain. The V gene lost 6 bases and the J gene lost 8 bases, with 13 bases spanning the gap. This CDR3 is 13 amino acids long. Per germline, CDR1 SGHVS and CDR2 FQNEAQ. The CDR3 DNA reads TGTGCCAGCAGGCAGTCGAGTAAGGAAAAACTGTTTTTT. This translates into CASRQSSKEKLFF.

V and J are TRBV7-2 and TRBJ2-7, with unresolved D. The CDR3 totals 14 residues. Trimming removed 1 base at V and 7 bases at J, with 14 bases between. Germline-derived CDR1 and CDR2 are SGHTA and FQGNSA. Here the CDR3 DNA reads TGTGCCAGCAGCTTAGTTTGGGGTCTTGGGGAGCAGTACTTC. Its translation: CASSLVWGLGEQYF.

This clonotype appeared a few times. The V gene is TRBV15, the J gene TRBJ1-5; D is unresolved. Germline lookup yields CDR1 LNHNV and CDR2 YYDKDF (reference sequence). There are 14 residues in the CDR3. The V gene lost 0 bases and the J gene lost 6 bases, with 9 bases spanning the gap. For the CDR3, the DNA is TGTGCCACCAGCAGAGATATGGGGAGTCAGCCCCAGCATTTT. Its protein is CATSRDMGSQPQHF.